These 6 T cell receptor beta chains were all obtained from the same sample, sequenced in a study of blood T cell repertoires in COVID-19 (dated by TCRdb to the early 2020s). The receptor library was made with the immunoSEQ multiplex PCR assay. The table comes from immuneACCESS by way of TCRdb, which keeps in-frame sequences with V and J called. Part of the clones is missing from these tables; in studies checked, under half for an unresolved V gene and the rest for unknown reasons. The sample records some 150,000 clones, approximately 80% of which are singletons. Clones ranked in the top ten supply 5.5% to 7% of the sample. The sequenced sample was PBMCs or T cells enriched from blood (not recorded which). The origin of the receptors is a woman between 45 and 60 years old who had recovered from COVID-19.

The chain uses TRBV29-1 and TRBJ2-4; D might be TRBD2 (5 bases). This CDR3 has 13 residues. Germline V gives CDR1 SQVTM, CDR2 ANQGSEA. Between the trimmed V and J ends, which lost 2 bases and 2 bases, there was a span of 7 bases. In nucleotides, the CDR3 is TGCAGCGTTGAACCGGGATCCAAAAACATTCAGTACTTC. Translating it yields CSVEPGSKNIQYF.

The chain combines TRBV11-3 with TRBJ2-3; the D is unclear. Trimming shortened V by 2 bases and J by 0 bases, and 9 bases separated the two germline ends. The CDR3 has 15 residues. Germline CDR1 SGHNT, CDR2 YENEEA. The CDR3, as DNA: TGTGCCAGCAGCTTATCGGCAGGTAGCACAGATACGCAGTATTTT. Protein: CASSLSAGSTDTQYF.

The genes are TRBV7-9 and TRBJ1-5, with D maybe TRBD1 (6 bases). Germline V lookup: CDR1 SEHNR, CDR2 FQNEAQ (reference sequence). V was trimmed by 4 bases and J by 2 bases, leaving 12 bases between them. CDR3 length: 15 residues. CDR3 sequence (DNA): TGTGCCAGCAGCTCTACAGGGCAACGCAATCAGCCCCAGCATTTT. Encoded protein: CASSSTGQRNQPQHF.

The chain joins TRBV28 to TRBJ2-7; unclear D gene. Per the germline V gene, CDR1 is MDHEN and CDR2 is SYDVKM. The CDR3 runs to 14 residues. With 4 bases removed from V and 2 bases from J, the gap between germline ends came to 12 bases. CDR3 in amino acids: CASSWSTNPYEQYF. For the CDR3, the DNA is TGTGCCAGCAGTTGGAGTACAAACCCCTACGAGCAGTACTTC.

J is TRBJ2-5 and V is TRBV27; 9 bases are a match to TRBD1. The V gene end was trimmed by 2 bases and the J gene end by 1 base; junction bases not matched to a gene: 5. Germline CDR1 MNHEY, CDR2 SMNVEV (reference sequence). The CDR3 is made up of 16 amino acids. CDR3 amino acids: CASSLRGTGIQETQYF. Written as DNA, the CDR3 is TGTGCCAGCAGTTTAAGAGGGACAGGGATCCAAGAGACCCAGTACTTC.

The chain combines TRBV28 with TRBJ1-6; no reliable D call. Deletions cut 4 bases from V and 13 bases from J, with 2 bases between. This CDR3 has 9 residues. Per germline, CDR1 MDHEN and CDR2 SYDVKM. The CDR3 nucleotides read TGTGCCAGCAGTTCGCCCCTCCACTTT. Translating it yields CASSSPLHF.